The clone carrying this T cell receptor (beta chain) appeared many times. According to the study, TCR beta libraries were built with iRepertoire HTBI primers and CDR3-region Arm-PCR. Using its own MiXCR run on the multiplex PCR reads, TCRdb lists one record per CDR3 protein. The sample has fewer than 550,000 distinct CDR3 sequences; roughly a sixth are singletons. This sample was included in a study of regulatory T cells in long-lasting Graves disease. Overall study: Graves' patients diagnosed newly had used antithyroid drugs under 3 months.

The time point here: newly diagnosed GD, antithyroid drugs for less than 3 months. Following extraction of RNA from PBMCs, that RNA was used to make the TCR library. A blood draw put roughly 10 milliliters of peripheral blood into EDTA tubes. The CDR3 has 14 residues. V was shortened by 2 bases and J by 0 bases, with 4 bases between the two germline ends. The V gene's germline CDR1 is SEHNR and CDR2 FQNEAQ (reference sequence). These sequences were also reported in another study, on T cells in Graves' hyperthyroidism and ophthalmopathy. That publication notes: A set of HTBI primers served as the primers for a first-round RT-PCR of the TCR CDR3. A 13 V-J signature model discriminated ophthalmopathy versus stable hyperthyroidism.

The chain couples TRBV7-9 to TRBJ1-4, with D uncertain. This sequence was found in a woman in her forties or fifties with Graves disease. Sequencing was performed on peripheral blood mononuclear cells (PBMCs), taken at new diagnosis, from a patient treated with antithyroid drugs. CDR3 protein: CASSLTTTNEKLFF. DNA for the CDR3: TGTGCCAGCAGCTTAACAACAACTAATGAAAAACTGTTTTTT.